This record looks at one T cell receptor (beta chain) sequence and its context. The data are from a study of blood T cells in healthy people across ages. CDR3 length: 13 amino acids. CDR1 and CDR2 (germline): SGHKS, YYEKEE (reference sequence). V gave up 6 bases and J gave up 4 bases; unmatched junction bases: 5. A second PCR of about 7 to 11 cycles used a sample-barcoded 5' primer and a J-beta primer mix. TCRdb passed the 5' RACE reads through MiXCR, listing each CDR3 protein once. The table has roughly 680,000 distinct CDR3 sequences, around 45% seen once. The chain recombines TRBV5-5 with TRBJ1-1, with 8 bases fitting TRBD1. Sequencing used blood. This TCR was recovered from a woman aged 60-75 years in good health. The CDR3 sequence: CASTTTGGTEAFF. CDR3 DNA: TGTGCCAGCACCACAACAGGGGGCACTGAAGCTTTCTTT.